Described below is a single T cell receptor beta chain sequence and its context. What antigen it recognizes has not been identified. Per-base qualities were not stored, and no clone one base away is much larger. Per the publication, the time point label means: baseline before first vaccination. Vaccinee samples came from UK trials COV001 and COV002, including a single-blind randomized controlled phase 2/3 trial of AZD1222 (ChAdOx1 nCoV-19) in healthy adults. For TCRbeta chain sequencing, PBMC samples from trial participants were taken at day 0 and at day 28 after the second dose. There are 13 amino acids in the CDR3, from cysteine to phenylalanine inclusive. Left in the record is the CDR3 DNA by itself, 39 bases read in frame from the first base. V is pared back by 4 bases and J by 1 base, with 7 bases lying between the germline termini. CDR1 SGHTA and CDR2 FQGTGA are derived from the germline V gene.

The CDR3 regions of human TCRbeta chains were analyzed by immunosequencing. The authors processed their data as follows. Repertoire TCRs were checked for matches against a reference library of SARS-CoV-2-specific TCRs that had been generated using the MIRA antigen-specificity platform. Breadth was defined as the fraction of unique TCRs that were SARS-CoV-2-associated. Depth was defined as the fraction of total T cells that were SARS-CoV-2-associated. Using the MIRA data, every spike-specific TCR was mapped to the spike region that the TCR reacted to and assigned to either a CD4 or a CD8 class. Log10-transformed breadth and depth values were compared by one-way ANOVA with Sidak's multiple comparisons tests. Sourced from immuneACCESS, this table was stored by TCRdb with only in-frame sequences that have V and J called. A share of the clones is absent; for the studies checked, an unresolved V gene accounts for under half, and the remainder has no known explanation. Clone size and the V and J calls come from that table; the DNA yielded D and trimming. The sample data list some 120,000 clones, and just over 90% of these were observed just once. Approximately 4.2% of the sample lies in the top ten.

This sample was taken from a study of T cell responses to AZD1222 COVID-19 vaccine (dated by TCRdb to 2020 to 2023). Background on the whole study: AZD1222 recipients with second doses at about 4 weeks or about 12 weeks were pooled, because spike-specific TCR depth and breadth did not differ between schedules. TCR sequencing was performed for about 250 trial participants, of whom about 200 were given two doses of AZD1222 and about 25 were given two doses of MenACWY control vaccine. Trial participants were enrolled by age into subgroups of 18-55, 56-69 and 70-plus years, and about 150, 27 and 61 TCR-sequenced participants, respectively, were included in these subgroups. General findings and caveats noted by the study authors: After two AZD1222 doses, spike-specific TCR breadth and depth were significantly higher than at day 0 and than in MenACWY recipients. Because no samples from the day 14 peak response were available, repertoires could be characterized only after the peak T cell response. Participants were mostly white British and included more females than males, and it was suggested by the authors that clonal diversity may have been underestimated. CD4 TCRs associated with the vaccine covered the entire spike protein, and the dominant responses were in regions 160-218 and 743-854. The 56-69-year group was small, and its depth increase did not reach significance, likely because of low power. Reportedly, close to half of the unique spike-specific TCRs recognized epitopes lying outside the regions that are mutated in the B.1.351 and B.1.1.7 variants. Only 5 to 7 AZD1222 recipients were SARS-CoV-2 seropositive at baseline, limiting conclusions about previously exposed vaccinees.

The clonotype comes from an adult in good health. The rearrangement combines TRBV7-3 with TRBJ1-1; no D gene can be assigned with confidence. The sample was peripheral blood, taken on day 0 of AZD1222 vaccination. The DNA is as follows: TGTGCCAGCAGCTCCTCGGAGAACACTGAAGCTTTCTTT. Its translation is CASSSSENTEAFF.